This entry lists 10 T cell receptor beta chains sequenced from one sample in a study of shared clonotypes between healthy human individuals. Positive CCR7 selection of CD45RO-negative cells yielded the naive CD8 cells, and terminally differentiated effector memory CD45RA+ cells were excluded. Using immunoSEQ multiplex PCR, the repertoire was profiled, and TCRdb retains in-frame clones only, with some absent. This sample has 1.5 million to 2.5 million clones, with over 85% found just once. Sequenced sample: naive CD8+ T cells sorted from blood. The receptor source for this set is a man between 18 and 29 years old in good health.

V gene TRBV18 combines with J gene TRBJ1-4; D ambiguous. Trimming removed 0 bases from V and 6 bases from J, with 17 bases in between. The germline CDR1 and CDR2 sequences are KGHSH and LQKENI. The CDR3 length is 17 residues. The chain's CDR3 is CASSPPPGRDTYEKLFF. The CDR3 nucleotides read TGTGCCAGCTCACCACCACCGGGAAGGGATACTTATGAAAAACTGTTTTTT. Drawing the rest from reference TRBV18 and TRBJ1-4, the complete variable domain is NAGVMQNPRHLVRRRGQEARLRCSPMKGHSHVYWYRQLPEEGLKFMVYLQKENIIDESGMPKERFSAEFPKEGPSILRIQQVVRGDSAAYFCASSPPPGRDTYEKLFFGSGTQLSVL.

This chain links TRBV19 with TRBJ2-7; the D gene is possibly TRBD2 (5 bases). The germline gives CDR1 LNHDA, CDR2 SQIVND (reference sequence). V was cut by 3 bases and J by 5 bases, with 11 bases left in between. This CDR3 has 13 residues. This chain's CDR3 is CASSITGWNEQYF. The CDR3 coding sequence is TGTGCCAGTAGTATCACGGGATGGAACGAGCAGTACTTC.

V usage is TRBV14 and J usage is TRBJ1-2; D is ambiguous. This CDR3 is 15 amino acids long. V was clipped by 4 bases and J by 4 bases, with 16 bases between them. The germline V gene has CDR1 SGHDN and CDR2 FVKESK. CDR3 amino acids: CASSPDPRFFYGYTF. The DNA of the CDR3 is TGTGCCAGCAGCCCTGACCCGAGATTTTTCTATGGCTACACCTTC.

The chain uses TRBV5-6 and TRBJ1-4, with D possibly matching TRBD1 (5 bases). Germline V gives CDR1 SGHDT, CDR2 YYEEEE. Trimming pared 3 bases from V and 8 bases from J, leaving 17 bases between. The CDR3 extends over 15 amino acids. The CDR3, as DNA: TGTGCCAGCAGCTCCGGGGGAGGGTTTGTGGAAAAACTGTTTTTT. It encodes CASSSGGGFVEKLFF.

The chain is built from TRBV28 and TRBJ1-2, with D perhaps TRBD1 (5 bases). The V gene's germline CDR1 is MDHEN and CDR2 SYDVKM. This CDR3 region has 15 residues. Deletions cut 7 bases from V and 5 bases from J, with 20 bases between. CDR3 loop: CASTNDSEASYGYTF. Written as DNA, the CDR3 is TGTGCCAGCACCAACGACAGCGAAGCGTCTTATGGCTACACCTTC.

In this sample, this clone turned up once. The genes are TRBV28 and TRBJ1-5, with TRBD1 identical over 10 bases. Trimming at V came to 3 bases and at J to 5 bases, leaving 10 bases not matched to a gene. In germline, CDR1 is MDHEN, CDR2 SYDVKM. The CDR3 covers 17 residues. The CDR3 region is CASSFAFGQGEYQPQHF. In nucleotides, the CDR3 is TGTGCCAGCAGTTTTGCCTTCGGACAGGGGGAGTATCAGCCCCAGCATTTT.

The chain carries TRBV5-4 and TRBJ2-7; tentatively, D is TRBD2 (7 bases). Trimming removed 4 bases at V and 0 bases at J, with 11 bases between. The CDR3 runs 14 residues. CDR1 is SGHNT and CDR2 is YYREEE in the germline V gene (reference sequence). The CDR3 coding sequence is TGTGCCAGCAGCGTCCGGGGGGCCTCCTACGAGCAGTACTTC. As protein: CASSVRGASYEQYF.

Of note for this clone: Additional DNA sequences in this sample encode the identical CDR3. The CDR3 is CASSLGQGGGYTF. The CDR3 coding sequence is TGTGCCAGCAGTTTGGGACAGGGGGGTGGCTACACCTTC. This rearrangement joins TRBV27 to TRBJ1-2, with 11 bases that match TRBD1. Trimming at V came to 3 bases and at J to 7 bases, leaving 1 base not matched to a gene. From germline, CDR1 is MNHEY and CDR2 SMNVEV (reference sequence). The CDR3 is made up of 13 amino acids.

This clone was detected only once. Other DNA sequences in the same sample also yield this CDR3. CDR3 DNA sequence: TGTGCCAGCAGTCCCCGAGGGGGGGCTGACACTGAAGCTTTCTTT. Translated: CASSPRGGADTEAFF. The chain links TRBV27 to TRBJ1-1, with D tentatively TRBD1 (6 bases). The germline V gene encodes CDR1 MNHEY and CDR2 SMNVEV (reference sequence). The germline V and J ends were trimmed by 5 bases and 3 bases, with 16 bases remaining between them. The CDR3 consists of 15 residues.

The chain couples TRBV4-1 to TRBJ1-4; TRBD1 aligns across 8 bases. In germline, CDR1 is MGHRA, CDR2 YSYEKL. V shed 4 bases and J 0 bases; nucleotides not matched to a gene: 13. CDR3 length equals 19 residues. The DNA for the CDR3 is TGCGCCAGCAGCCCGCGACAGGGGTTCACGGCCGCAACTAATGAAAAACTGTTTTTT. The encoded protein is CASSPRQGFTAATNEKLFF.